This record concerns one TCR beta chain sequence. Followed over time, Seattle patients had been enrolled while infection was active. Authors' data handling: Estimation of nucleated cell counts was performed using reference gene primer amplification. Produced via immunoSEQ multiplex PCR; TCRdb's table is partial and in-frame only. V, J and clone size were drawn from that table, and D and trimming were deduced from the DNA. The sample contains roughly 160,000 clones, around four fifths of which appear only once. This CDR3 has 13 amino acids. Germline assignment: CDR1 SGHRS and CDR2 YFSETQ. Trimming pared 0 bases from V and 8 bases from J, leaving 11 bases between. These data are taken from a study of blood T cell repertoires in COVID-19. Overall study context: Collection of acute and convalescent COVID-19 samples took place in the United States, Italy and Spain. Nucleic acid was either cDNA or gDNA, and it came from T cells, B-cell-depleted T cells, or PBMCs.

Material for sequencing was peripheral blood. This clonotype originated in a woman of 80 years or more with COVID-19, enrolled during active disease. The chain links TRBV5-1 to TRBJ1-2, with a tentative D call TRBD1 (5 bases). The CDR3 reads CASSLARAEGYTF. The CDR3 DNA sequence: TGCGCCAGCAGCTTGGCCAGGGCGGAGGGCTACACCTTC.